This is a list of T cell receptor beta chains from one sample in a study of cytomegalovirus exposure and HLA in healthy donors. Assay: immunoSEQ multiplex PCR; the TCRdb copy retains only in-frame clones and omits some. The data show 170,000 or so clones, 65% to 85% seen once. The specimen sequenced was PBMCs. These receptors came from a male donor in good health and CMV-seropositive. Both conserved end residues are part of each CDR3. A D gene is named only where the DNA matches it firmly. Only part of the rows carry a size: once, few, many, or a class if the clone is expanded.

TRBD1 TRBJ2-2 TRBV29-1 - TGCAGCGTTGACCTACGACAGGGGGGCACCGGGGAGCTGTTTTTT CSVDLRQGGTGELFF
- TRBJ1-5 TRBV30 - TGTGCCTGGAGCCGAGGGAGGTGGGGCAATCAGCCCCAGCATTTT CAWSRGRWGNQPQHF
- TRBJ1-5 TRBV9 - TGTGCCAGCAGCGTAGGGGCAAATAGCAATCAGCCCCAGCATTTT CASSVGANSNQPQHF
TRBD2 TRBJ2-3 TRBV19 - TGTGCCAGTAGTATTCCCTTACTAGCGGGAAGGACAGATACGCAGTATTTT CASSIPLLAGRTDTQYF
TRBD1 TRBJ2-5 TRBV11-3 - TGTGCCAGCAGCTCTGGACAGGGTGACGGGGAGACCCAGTACTTC CASSSGQGDGETQYF
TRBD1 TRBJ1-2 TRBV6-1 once TGTGCCAGCAGTGAAGGGGACAGGGGGCAAGGTGGCTACACCTTC CASSEGDRGQGGYTF
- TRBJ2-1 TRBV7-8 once TGTGCCAGCAGCACCGGAGGGTACAATGAGCAGTTCTTC CASSTGGYNEQFF
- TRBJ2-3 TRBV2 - TGTGCCAGCAGTGAAGGTGCCGCCACGATACGCAGCGCTCGGGTCGTCACGCAGTATTTT CASSEGAATIRSARVVTQYF
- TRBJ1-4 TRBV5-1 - TGCGCCAGCAGCTTGGACACAGGGCTAGGGGAAAAACTGTTTTTT CASSLDTGLGEKLFF
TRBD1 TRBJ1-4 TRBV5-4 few TGTGCCAGCAGCTTGCTGACAGGGGGGTCTAATGAAAAACTGTTTTTT CASSLLTGGSNEKLFF
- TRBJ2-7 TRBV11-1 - TGTGCCAGCAGCTTAGTAGGGGGCTACGAGCAGTACTTC CASSLVGGYEQYF
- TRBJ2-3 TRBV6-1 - TGTGCCAGCAGTGATGGGACATTGGGGCGAGATACGCAGTATTTT CASSDGTLGRDTQYF
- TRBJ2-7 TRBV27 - TGTGCCAGCAGTTTATACCCCGGGTCGCAATTCGAGCAGTACTTC CASSLYPGSQFEQYF
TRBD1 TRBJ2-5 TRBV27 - TGTGCCAGCAGCCCCCAGACCCGGGACAGGGACGAGACCCAGTACTTC CASSPQTRDRDETQYF
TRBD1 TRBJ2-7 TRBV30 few TGTGCCTGGAGTGCAAAGTACAGGGGACCTTCCTCCTACGAGCAGTACTTC CAWSAKYRGPSSYEQYF
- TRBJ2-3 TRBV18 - TGTGCCAGCTCTCCTAGCACAGATACGCAGTATTTT CASSPSTDTQYF
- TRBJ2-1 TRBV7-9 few TGTTCCAGCAGCCCCTTTAACAATGAGCAGTTCTTC CSSSPFNNEQFF
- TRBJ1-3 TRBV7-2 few TGTGCCAGCAGCTCGATCGGGGGGGGAGGGAACACCATATATTTT CASSSIGGGGNTIYF
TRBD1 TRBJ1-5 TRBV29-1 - TGCAGCGTTCAGGGACAGGCTAATCAGCCCCAGCATTTT CSVQGQANQPQHF
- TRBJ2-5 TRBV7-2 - TGTGCCAGCAGCTTAGAGGTCGGGAGATGGGAGACCCAGTACTTC CASSLEVGRWETQYF
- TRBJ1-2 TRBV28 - TGTGCCAGCAGTCTACGGGGGTATAACTATGGCTACACCTTC CASSLRGYNYGYTF
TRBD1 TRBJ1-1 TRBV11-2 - TGTGCCAGCAGCCTCGGGACAGTTGAAGCTTTCTTT CASSLGTVEAFF
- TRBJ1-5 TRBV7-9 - TGTTCCAGCAGCCGATCCACAGAAAATCAGCCCCAGCATTTT CSSSRSTENQPQHF
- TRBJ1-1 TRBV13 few TGTGCCAGCAGTTCTGGCCAGTATGAAGCTTTCTTT CASSSGQYEAFF
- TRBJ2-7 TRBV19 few TGTGCCAGTAGTATAGCGACTAGTGGGGGGTACGAGCAGTACTTC CASSIATSGGYEQYF
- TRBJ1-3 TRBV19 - TGTGCCGGGGGACACCACTCTGGAAACACCATATATTTT CAGGHHSGNTIYF
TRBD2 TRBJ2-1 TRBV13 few TGTGCCAGCAGCTCTGAAATAGGGACTAGCGGTTACAATGAGCAGTTCTTC CASSSEIGTSGYNEQFF
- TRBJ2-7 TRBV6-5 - TGTGCCAGCAGTTACTCGAGCGGGACAAATTACGAGCAGTACTTC CASSYSSGTNYEQYF
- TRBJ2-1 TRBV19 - TGTGCCAGTAACCGAGCCGACTACAATGAGCAGTTCTTC CASNRADYNEQFF
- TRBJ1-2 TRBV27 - TGTGCCAGCAGCATTGATCCAGCTAACTATGGCTACACCTTC CASSIDPANYGYTF
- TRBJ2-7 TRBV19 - TGTGCCAGTAGTACACAGGGTTACGAGCAGTACTTC CASSTQGYEQYF
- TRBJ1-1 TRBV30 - TGTGCCTGGAGTATCAGGGGCGCAGTGAACACTGAAGCTTTCTTT CAWSIRGAVNTEAFF
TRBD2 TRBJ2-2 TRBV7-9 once TGTTCCAGCAGCTTGCTCGTCCTAGCGGGAAGCACCGGGGAGCTGTTTTTT CSSSLLVLAGSTGELFF
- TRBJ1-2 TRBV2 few TGTGCCAGCAGTGATAGGGGAACCAGTGGCTACACCTTC CASSDRGTSGYTF
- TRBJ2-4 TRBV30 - TGTGCCTGGAGGGGTGGGGGCGATTCGGACATTCAGTACTTC CAWRGGGDSDIQYF